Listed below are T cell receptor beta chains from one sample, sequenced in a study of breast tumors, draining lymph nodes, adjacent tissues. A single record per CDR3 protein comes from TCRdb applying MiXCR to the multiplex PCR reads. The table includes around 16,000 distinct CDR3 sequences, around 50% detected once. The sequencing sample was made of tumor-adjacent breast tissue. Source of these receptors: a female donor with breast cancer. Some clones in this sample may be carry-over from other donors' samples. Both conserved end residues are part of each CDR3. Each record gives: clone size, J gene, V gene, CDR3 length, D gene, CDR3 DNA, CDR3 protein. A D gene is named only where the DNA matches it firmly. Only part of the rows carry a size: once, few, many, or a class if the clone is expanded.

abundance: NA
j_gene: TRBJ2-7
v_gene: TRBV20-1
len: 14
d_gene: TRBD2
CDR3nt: TGCAGTGCTAGGTCTTATAGCGGGTCCTACGAGCAGTACTTC
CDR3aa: CSARSYSGSYEQYF

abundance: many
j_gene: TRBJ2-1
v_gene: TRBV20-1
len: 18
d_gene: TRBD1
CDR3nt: TGCAGTGCTCTTACGGCCGGGACAGGGGGCGGAACCTACAATGAGCAGTTCTTC
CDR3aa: CSALTAGTGGGTYNEQFF

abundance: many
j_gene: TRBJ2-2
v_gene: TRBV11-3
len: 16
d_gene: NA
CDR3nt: TGTGCCAGCAGCTTCACTTGGACAGTCAACACCGGGGAGCTGTTTTTT
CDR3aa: CASSFTWTVNTGELFF

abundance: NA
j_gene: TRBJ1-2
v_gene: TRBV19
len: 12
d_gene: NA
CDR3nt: TGTGCCAGTAGTATAGCAAATGATGGCTACACCTTC
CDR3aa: CASSIANDGYTF

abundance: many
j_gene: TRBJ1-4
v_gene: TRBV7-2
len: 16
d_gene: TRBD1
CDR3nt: TGTGCCAGCAGCTGGGACAGCGGCACAACTAATGAAAAACTGTTTTTT
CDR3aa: CASSWDSGTTNEKLFF

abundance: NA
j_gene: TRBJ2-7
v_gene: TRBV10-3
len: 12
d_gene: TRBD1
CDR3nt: TGTGCCATCAAAGCAGACAGGGGCGAGCAGTACTTC
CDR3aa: CAIKADRGEQYF

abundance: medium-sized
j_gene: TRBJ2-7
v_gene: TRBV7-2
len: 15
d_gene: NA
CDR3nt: TGTGCCAGCAGCTTACAGAGTACTCCTTCGTACGAGCAGTACTTC
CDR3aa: CASSLQSTPSYEQYF

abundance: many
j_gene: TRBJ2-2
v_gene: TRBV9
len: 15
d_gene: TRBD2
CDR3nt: TGTGCCAGCAGCGTAGGCGGGAGAAACACCGGGGAGCTGTTTTTT
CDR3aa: CASSVGGRNTGELFF

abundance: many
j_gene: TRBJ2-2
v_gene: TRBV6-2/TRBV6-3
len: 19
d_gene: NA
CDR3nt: TGTGCCAGCAGTCACTTCGTCGGCCAGCAAGCCGTGGGCACCGGGGAGCTGTTTTTT
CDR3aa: CASSHFVGQQAVGTGELFF

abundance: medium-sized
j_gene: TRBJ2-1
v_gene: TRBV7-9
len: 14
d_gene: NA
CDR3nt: TGTGCCAGCAGCTTGGGGGGACACTACAATGAGCAGTTCTTC
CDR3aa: CASSLGGHYNEQFF

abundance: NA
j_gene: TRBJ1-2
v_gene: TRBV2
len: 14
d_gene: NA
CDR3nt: TGTGCCAGCAAGAGATTGACAGGCATCTATGGCTACACCTTC
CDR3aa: CASKRLTGIYGYTF

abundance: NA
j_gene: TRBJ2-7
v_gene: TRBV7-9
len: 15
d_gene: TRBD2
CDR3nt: TGTGCCAGCAGCCACACCGGGACTAGCGAGACCGAGCAGTACTTC
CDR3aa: CASSHTGTSETEQYF

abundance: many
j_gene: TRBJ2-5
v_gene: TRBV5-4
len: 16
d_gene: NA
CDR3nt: TGTGCCAGCAGCCCCAGAGGGGGAGGGCCTGGAGAGACCCAGTACTTC
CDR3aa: CASSPRGGGPGETQYF

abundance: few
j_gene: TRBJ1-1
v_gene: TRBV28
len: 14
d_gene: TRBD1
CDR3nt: TGTGCCAGCAGCCCTAGTCCAGGGGGAACTGAAGCTTTCTTT
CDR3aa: CASSPSPGGTEAFF

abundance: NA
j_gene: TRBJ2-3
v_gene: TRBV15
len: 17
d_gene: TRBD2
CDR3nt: TGTGCCACCAGCAGAGTATCCTTGACTAGCGGGGGCTGGGTTAAGTATTTT
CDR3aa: CATSRVSLTSGGWVKYF

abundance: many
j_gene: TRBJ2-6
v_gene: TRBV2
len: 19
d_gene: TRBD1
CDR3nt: TGTGCCAGCAGCGAACCTTGGGAAGGGGGCTTCTCTGGGGCCAACGTCCTGACTTTC
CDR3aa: CASSEPWEGGFSGANVLTF

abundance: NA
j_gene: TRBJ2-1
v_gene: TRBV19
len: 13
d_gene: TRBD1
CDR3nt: TGTGCCAGTAGAAGACAGGGCGAGGGGAGAAAGTTCTTC
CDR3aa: CASRRQGEGRKFF

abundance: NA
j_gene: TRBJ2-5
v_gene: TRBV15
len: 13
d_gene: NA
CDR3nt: TGTGCCACCAGCGCGCACAGCCAAGAGACCCAGTACTTC
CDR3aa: CATSAHSQETQYF

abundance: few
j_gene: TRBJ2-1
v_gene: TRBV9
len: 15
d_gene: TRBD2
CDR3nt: TGTGCCAGCAGCGGTGGGACTAGCGAGTACAATGAGCAGTTCTTC
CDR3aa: CASSGGTSEYNEQFF

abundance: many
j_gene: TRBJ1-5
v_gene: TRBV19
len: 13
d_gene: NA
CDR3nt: TGTGCCAGTAGCACGGGACAAAGGCAGCCCCAGCATTTT
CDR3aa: CASSTGQRQPQHF

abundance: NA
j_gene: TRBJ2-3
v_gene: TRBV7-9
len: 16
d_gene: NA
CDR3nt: TGTGCCAGCAGCTTCAAGGATAGGCGTTTAACAGATACGCAGTATTTT
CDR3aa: CASSFKDRRLTDTQYF

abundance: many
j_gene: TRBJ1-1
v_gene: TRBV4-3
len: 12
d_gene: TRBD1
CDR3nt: TGCGCCAGCAGCCGGAGGGGGCATGAAGCTTTCTTT
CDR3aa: CASSRRGHEAFF

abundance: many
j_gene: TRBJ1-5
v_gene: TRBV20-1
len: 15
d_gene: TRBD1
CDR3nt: TGCAGTGCTAGCGTACAGGGGTCTTTCAATCAGCCCCAGCATTTT
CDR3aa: CSASVQGSFNQPQHF

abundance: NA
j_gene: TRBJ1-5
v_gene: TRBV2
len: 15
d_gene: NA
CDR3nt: TGTGCCAGCAGTCTCCTTGGCAAAAGCAATCAGCCCCAGCATTTT
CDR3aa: CASSLLGKSNQPQHF